Listed below are T cell receptor beta chains from one sample, sequenced in a study of shared clonotypes between healthy human individuals. Sequenced by immunoSEQ multiplex PCR; TCRdb stores in-frame clones only, minus some. The table lists approximately 2.3 million clones, more than 85% of them singletons. Sequencing was performed on naive CD4+ T cells from PBMCs. These receptors were collected from a young man in good health. Some clones in this sample may be carry-over from other donors' samples. CDR3s include the opening cysteine and the closing phenylalanine or tryptophan.

j_gene: TRBJ1-2; v_gene: TRBV25-1; CDR3aa: CASSEGRGFGYTF
j_gene: TRBJ2-1; v_gene: TRBV9; CDR3aa: CASNPGMTVGDEQFF
j_gene: TRBJ2-7; v_gene: TRBV11-2; CDR3aa: CASSFNTINYEQYF
j_gene: TRBJ2-5; v_gene: TRBV5-1; CDR3aa: CASSLAPSGSQPEYF
j_gene: TRBJ2-2; v_gene: TRBV28; CDR3aa: CASTRGGVGTGELFF
j_gene: TRBJ1-4; v_gene: TRBV19; CDR3aa: CASRDGPATNEKLFF
j_gene: TRBJ2-3; v_gene: TRBV28; CDR3aa: CASSLGLPYTDTQYF
j_gene: TRBJ2-7; v_gene: TRBV5-4; CDR3aa: CASSLGGVSYEQYF
j_gene: TRBJ2-5; v_gene: TRBV11-2; CDR3aa: CASSSRVFSGDWQETQYF
j_gene: TRBJ2-1; v_gene: TRBV4-3; CDR3aa: CASSQEGRNNEQFF
j_gene: TRBJ1-4; v_gene: TRBV7-9; CDR3aa: CASSWGGVGNEKLFF
j_gene: TRBJ2-7; v_gene: TRBV7-3; CDR3aa: CASSQDRGHEQYF
j_gene: TRBJ2-3; v_gene: TRBV2; CDR3aa: CASSEVGSLQYF
j_gene: TRBJ1-3; v_gene: TRBV28; CDR3aa: CASSSMGNTIYF
j_gene: TRBJ2-7; v_gene: TRBV13; CDR3aa: CASSAAERGKSAEQYF
j_gene: TRBJ2-2; v_gene: TRBV6-4; CDR3aa: CASSQAFSGRARDPGELFF
j_gene: TRBJ2-7; v_gene: TRBV5-4; CDR3aa: CASSLKLAGTYEQYF
j_gene: TRBJ2-1; v_gene: TRBV2; CDR3aa: CASSAVGGPYNEQFF
j_gene: TRBJ2-7; v_gene: TRBV7-6; CDR3aa: CASSLGGPTRPNEQYF
j_gene: TRBJ2-3; v_gene: TRBV18; CDR3aa: CASSPLDSTDTQYF
j_gene: TRBJ2-7; v_gene: TRBV27; CDR3aa: CASSLFGGLSYEQYF
j_gene: TRBJ1-1; v_gene: TRBV6-1; CDR3aa: CASIKPVGITEAFF
j_gene: TRBJ1-2; v_gene: TRBV7-9; CDR3aa: CASSSGDRPNYGYTF
j_gene: TRBJ2-1; v_gene: TRBV7-7; CDR3aa: CASSLDPSGNEQFF
j_gene: TRBJ1-1; v_gene: TRBV14; CDR3aa: CASREGAGTEAFF
j_gene: TRBJ2-7; v_gene: TRBV6-5; CDR3aa: CASSPPGAYEQYF
j_gene: TRBJ1-1; v_gene: TRBV6-6; CDR3aa: CASSYQAGTAFF
j_gene: TRBJ1-6; v_gene: TRBV30; CDR3aa: CAWIAGSGVGSPLHF
j_gene: TRBJ1-2; v_gene: TRBV6-5; CDR3aa: CASIDSNYGYTF
j_gene: TRBJ2-5; v_gene: TRBV6-5; CDR3aa: CASRNLAEQTQYF
j_gene: TRBJ2-2; v_gene: TRBV7-9; CDR3aa: CASSWGGWKNTGELFF
j_gene: TRBJ1-2; v_gene: TRBV6-6; CDR3aa: CASSLPGNVNYGYTF
j_gene: TRBJ2-2; v_gene: TRBV4-2; CDR3aa: CASSQRDGSFTGELFF
j_gene: TRBJ1-1; v_gene: TRBV5-1; CDR3aa: CASSLFRDSNTEAFF
j_gene: TRBJ1-5; v_gene: TRBV6-6; CDR3aa: CASSYEQGNQPQHF
j_gene: TRBJ1-1; v_gene: TRBV28; CDR3aa: CASSSRDRVYTEAFF
j_gene: TRBJ2-7; v_gene: TRBV11-2; CDR3aa: CASSLRQGTYEQYF
j_gene: TRBJ1-2; v_gene: TRBV2; CDR3aa: CASRERDRGIGYTF
j_gene: TRBJ2-3; v_gene: TRBV5-1; CDR3aa: CASSFGRSSGGADTQYF
j_gene: TRBJ2-7; v_gene: TRBV28; CDR3aa: CASSLWASGASYEQYF
j_gene: TRBJ2-6; v_gene: TRBV5-1; CDR3aa: CASTSAGSGANVLTF
j_gene: TRBJ2-2; v_gene: TRBV28; CDR3aa: CASTLLPGQGRTGELFF
j_gene: TRBJ2-6; v_gene: TRBV6-5; CDR3aa: CASSPPGANVLTF
j_gene: TRBJ1-1; v_gene: TRBV2; CDR3aa: CASSEEGEAFF
j_gene: TRBJ1-1; v_gene: TRBV10-3; CDR3aa: CAISEATGKPEAFF
j_gene: TRBJ2-7; v_gene: TRBV27; CDR3aa: CASSLSGDTYEQYF
j_gene: TRBJ2-5; v_gene: TRBV7-9; CDR3aa: CASSLLSETQYF
j_gene: TRBJ1-2; v_gene: TRBV4-2; CDR3aa: CASSFGHYGYTF
j_gene: TRBJ2-4; v_gene: TRBV6-5; CDR3aa: CASSALPGGEYF
j_gene: TRBJ2-5; v_gene: TRBV9; CDR3aa: CASSFGTAQETQYF
j_gene: TRBJ1-2; v_gene: TRBV15; CDR3aa: CATSKDRNYGYTF
j_gene: TRBJ1-5; v_gene: TRBV27; CDR3aa: CASSSRLRDRGNQPQHF